This T cell receptor (beta chain) was observed in a study of T cell clusters in autoimmune cytopenias. Across the whole study: TRB sequencing had a median approximately 52,000 reads and about 2,400 distinct clonotypes per sample.

Multiplex touch-down PCR amplified TRB using TRB-A and TRB-B pools in one tube. TCRdb reprocessed the multiplex PCR reads; each CDR3 protein has one entry and no DNA is given. Found here are approximately 7,600 distinct CDR3 sequences; the top ten clones hold over 3%. This clonotype is called medium-sized based on its frequency. Its specificity is not known. Each sample's input was 200 to 250 ng genomic DNA, some 38,000 genome equivalents. Study-wide points: TRB repertoire shifts in secondary cytopenia and chronic lymphocytic leukemia mostly reflected lymphoma, not autoimmunity. Primary autoimmune cytopenia patients seemingly lacked the physiological T cell clusters found in healthy donors. Compared with active autoimmune hepatitis patients, healthy donors showed about 2.8-fold more exclusive TRB clusters.

This CDR3 spans 16 amino acids. CDR1 and CDR2 (germline): LNHDA, SQIVND (reference sequence). Sequencing was performed on peripheral blood. The origin of this receptor is a human donor with an autoimmune cytopenia or autoimmune hepatitis (not recorded which). This sequence joins TRBV19 and TRBJ1-4; TCRdb outputs TRBD1, but without DNA this stays unchecked. The CDR3 spells CASSTPQSTGNEKLFF.